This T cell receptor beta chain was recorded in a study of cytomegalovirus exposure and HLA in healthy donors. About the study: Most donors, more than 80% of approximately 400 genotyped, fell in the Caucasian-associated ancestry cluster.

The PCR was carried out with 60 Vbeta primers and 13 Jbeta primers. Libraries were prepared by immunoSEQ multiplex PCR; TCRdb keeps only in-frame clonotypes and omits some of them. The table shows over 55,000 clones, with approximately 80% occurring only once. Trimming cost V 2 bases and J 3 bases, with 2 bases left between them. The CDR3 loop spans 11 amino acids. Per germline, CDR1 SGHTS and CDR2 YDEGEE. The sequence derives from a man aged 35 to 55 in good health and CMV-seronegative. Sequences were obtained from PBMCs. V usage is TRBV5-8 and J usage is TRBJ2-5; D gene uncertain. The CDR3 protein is CASSFEETQYF. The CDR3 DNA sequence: TGTGCCAGCAGCTTCGAAGAGACCCAGTACTTC.